Presented here are 10 T cell receptor beta chains from one specimen sequenced in a study of shared clonotypes between healthy human individuals. Selected positively for CCR7 and CD45RO-negative, naive CD8 cells excluded terminally differentiated effector memory CD45RA+ cells. The data were produced by immunoSEQ multiplex PCR, yet TCRdb's version contains in-frame clones alone and is incomplete. The table includes some 800,000 clones, 85% to 95% detected once. Sequenced material: naive CD8+ T cells sorted from blood. These TCRs come from a man aged 25 to 40 in good health.

For the CDR3, the DNA is TGTGCCAGCAGCTTAGACGCTAGCGGGAGGGCCACTGAGCAGTTCTTC. Its translation: CASSLDASGRATEQFF. The rearrangement uses TRBV11-2 and TRBJ2-1; 12 nucleotides align to TRBD2. This CDR3 comprises 16 residues. Germline lookup yields CDR1 SGHAT and CDR2 FQNNGV. V dropped 0 bases and J dropped 9; count of bases not matched to a gene: 6.

The chain links TRBV11-2 to TRBJ1-1; tentatively, D is TRBD1 (6 bases). Looked up from germline, CDR1 is SGHAT and CDR2 is FQNNGV. This CDR3 contains 17 residues. Trimming cost V 7 bases and J 0 bases, with 21 bases left between them. The CDR3 is CASTPQPGDNMNTEAFF. The CDR3 DNA reads TGTGCCAGCACCCCACAGCCTGGGGACAACATGAACACTGAAGCTTTCTTT.

The CDR3, as DNA: TGTGCCAGCAGGGGGAGCCACGGGGTGGACGAGCAGTACTTC. Protein product: CASRGSHGVDEQYF. This chain uses TRBV6-5 with TRBJ2-7, with a weak D call TRBD2 (5 bases). CDR1 is MNHEY and CDR2 is SVGAGI in the germline V gene. This CDR3 has 14 residues. V lost 6 bases, J lost 5 bases, and 17 bases lay in between.

The chain uses TRBV5-1 and TRBJ2-3, with TRBD2 identical over 9 bases. Losses at the gene ends were 0 bases for V and 0 bases for J; bases not matched to a gene: 8. The CDR3 is 18 residues long. The germline gives CDR1 SGHRS, CDR2 YFSETQ. The chain's CDR3 is CASSLALAGSSSTDTQYF. CDR3 bases: TGCGCCAGCAGCTTGGCCCTAGCGGGATCCTCTAGCACAGATACGCAGTATTTT.

The rearrangement joins TRBV10-2 to TRBJ2-2; no firm D call. The CDR3 sequence is 12 residues long. From germline, CDR1 is WSHSY and CDR2 SAAADI. As DNA, the CDR3 is TGCGCTACATTTTCGGGTATCGGGGAGCTGTTTTTT. Translating it yields CATFSGIGELFF.

The gene calls are TRBV18 and TRBJ1-2; D call uncertain. Germline-derived CDR1 and CDR2 are KGHSH and LQKENI. CDR3 size: 16 residues. Trimming pared 2 bases from V and 2 bases from J, leaving 15 bases between. CDR3 DNA: TGTGCCAGCTCACCAGGGGAAGGAGGCATCAACTATGGCTACACCTTC. The encoded protein is CASSPGEGGINYGYTF.

The rearrangement uses TRBV28 and TRBJ2-3; D uncertain. The CDR3 spans 13 residues. Trimming stripped 3 bases from V and 5 bases from J, with 9 bases between. Germline V gives CDR1 MDHEN, CDR2 SYDVKM. CDR3 protein: CASSFRLGDTQYF. As DNA, the CDR3 is TGTGCCAGCAGTTTTCGATTGGGAGATACGCAGTATTTT.

CDR3 coding DNA: TGTGCCAGCAGCAAAAGCTCTCCGCAGTACTTC. This encodes CASSKSSPQYF. The chain recombines TRBV21-1 with TRBJ2-7; the DNA was not used to check the table's D call, TRBD2. TRBV21-1 is listed as a pseudogene. This CDR3 has 11 amino acids.

The chain employs TRBV4-1 and TRBJ2-7; D is possibly TRBD1 (6 bases). The CDR3 has 16 amino acids. Germline-derived CDR1 and CDR2 are MGHRA and YSYEKL. The V end was cut by 1 base, the J end by 4 bases, with 17 bases between. The CDR3 sequence: CASSQVPRTVFYEQYF. CDR3 bases: TGCGCCAGCAGCCAAGTACCACGGACAGTCTTTTACGAGCAGTACTTC.

This chain uses TRBV7-9 with TRBJ2-1, with no clear D. This CDR3 region has 14 residues. Trimming shortened V by 7 bases and J by 5 bases, and 15 bases separated the two germline ends. The V gene's germline CDR1 is SEHNR and CDR2 FQNEAQ (reference sequence). CDR3 region: CASTISLYDNEQFF. In DNA, the CDR3 is TGTGCCAGCACCATATCCCTTTATGACAATGAGCAGTTCTTC.